This T cell receptor (beta chain) stems from a study of Ad26.COV2.S vaccination and SARS-CoV-2 variants. Study-level information: Once or twice, 56 days apart, Ad26.COV2.S was delivered intramuscularly.

Treatment: about 20 received Ad26.COV2.S at low or high dose, single or two shots; 5 received placebo; per-sample allocation not given. Sampling happened 63 days after the first vaccine or placebo injection. This Boston cohort included adults aged 18-55 years. J gave up 7 bases and V 4 bases, and 4 bases lay outside the gene matches. There are 13 residues in the CDR3. Germline V lookup: CDR1 SQVTM, CDR2 ANQGSEA. Regarding the study as a whole: Overall T cell responses may have been underestimated by the analyses of TCR breadth and depth. Placebo recipients had lower spike-specific TCR breadth than vaccine recipients.

The repertoire was sequenced with immunoSEQ multiplex PCR; TCRdb's copy has only in-frame clones and lacks some. The data show fewer than 400,000 clones, approximately 86% seen once. Concerning this clone: Its antigen is unknown.

The input for sequencing was peripheral blood, taken in a trial of Ad26.COV2.S vaccine versus placebo. The chain couples TRBV29-1 to TRBJ1-6, with TRBD1 matching over 7 bases. This TCR was recovered from a person aged 18-65 years who received the Ad26.COV2.S COVID-19 vaccine or a placebo. CDR3 DNA sequence: TGCAGCGTTGTAGACAGGGAAAATTCACCCCTCCACTTT. It specifies CSVVDRENSPLHF.